Shown below are 4 T cell receptor beta chains from a single sample sequenced in a study of blood T cell repertoires in COVID-19 (dated by TCRdb to the early 2020s). Library preparation was by the immunoSEQ multiplex PCR assay. TCRdb took this table from immuneACCESS and kept in-frame rearrangements with V and J called. Such tables lack part of the clones; where checked against another copy, unresolved V genes explain under half of the gap, and the rest is unexplained. Present in this sample are tens of thousands of clones, 75% to 90% of which were seen just once. Less than 6% of the sample goes to the ten largest clones. Sequencing was done on a sample of peripheral blood. The receptors were sampled from a woman aged 70-85 years with acute or convalescent COVID-19.

The chain recombines TRBV7-3 with TRBJ2-2; 8 positions match TRBD1. The V segment lost 10 bases and the J segment 7 bases; nucleotides outside the gene matches: 8. The germline gives CDR1 SGHTA, CDR2 FQGTGA. The CDR3 is made up of 13 amino acids. DNA for the CDR3: TGTGCCACGCAGGGGGCTCTAGGCGGGGAGCTGTTTTTT. It yields the protein CATQGALGGELFF.

This clone occurred a few times. V usage is TRBV2 and J usage is TRBJ1-6; TRBD1 is a possible D gene (5 bases). CDR3 size: 18 residues. Trimming removed 6 bases from V and 0 bases from J, with 18 bases in between. Germline V CDR1 and CDR2: SNHLY, FYNNEI. CDR3 nucleotide sequence: TGTGCCAGCAGCCACAGGCAGAGAGTGAGCTCCTATAATTCACCCCTCCACTTT. Translation gives CASSHRQRVSSYNSPLHF.

This clone was found a few times. V and J are TRBV12-3 or TRBV12-4 and TRBJ1-2; no definite D call. This CDR3 has 12 amino acids. With 3 bases removed from V and 5 bases from J, the gap between germline ends came to 7 bases. CDR3: CASSFARYGYTF. The CDR3 coding sequence is TGTGCCAGCAGTTTCGCCAGGTATGGCTACACCTTC.

V usage is TRBV27 and J usage is TRBJ1-5; D is possibly TRBD1 (5 bases). The V end lost 4 bases, the J end lost 9 bases, and 13 bases lay between the germline ends. The CDR3 is made up of 13 amino acids. Germline assignment: CDR1 MNHEY and CDR2 SMNVEV (reference sequence). CDR3 sequence reads: CASSSTRAGPQHF. CDR3 nucleotide sequence: TGTGCCAGCAGTTCTACCAGGGCTGGGCCCCAGCATTTT.